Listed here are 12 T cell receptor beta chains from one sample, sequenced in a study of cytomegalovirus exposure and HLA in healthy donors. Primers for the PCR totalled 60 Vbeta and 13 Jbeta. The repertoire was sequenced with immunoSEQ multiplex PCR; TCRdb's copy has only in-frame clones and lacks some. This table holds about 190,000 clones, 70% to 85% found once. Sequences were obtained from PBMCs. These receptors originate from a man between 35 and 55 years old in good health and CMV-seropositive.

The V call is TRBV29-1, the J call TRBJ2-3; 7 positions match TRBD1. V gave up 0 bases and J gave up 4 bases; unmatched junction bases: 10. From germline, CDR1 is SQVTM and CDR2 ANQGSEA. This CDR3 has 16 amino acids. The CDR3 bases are TGCAGCGTTGAAGATAAGGCCCGGGACAGCCCAGATACGCAGTATTTT. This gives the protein CSVEDKARDSPDTQYF.

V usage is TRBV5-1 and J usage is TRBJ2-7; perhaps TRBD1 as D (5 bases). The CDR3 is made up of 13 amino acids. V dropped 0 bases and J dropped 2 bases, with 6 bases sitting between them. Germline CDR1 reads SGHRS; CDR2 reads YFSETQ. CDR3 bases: TGCGCCAGCAGCTTGGGCAGGGCCTACGAGCAGTACTTC. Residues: CASSLGRAYEQYF.

CDR3 sequence: CASSPTGVQSYEQYF. In DNA form, the CDR3 reads TGTGCCAGCAGCCCTACGGGGGTCCAGAGCTACGAGCAGTACTTC. The J gene is TRBJ2-7, the V gene TRBV7-6, with a possible D match to TRBD2 (6 bases). Trimming shortened V by 5 bases and J by 3 bases, and 17 bases separated the two germline ends. CDR3 size: 15 residues. CDR1 is SGHVS and CDR2 is FNYEAQ in the germline V gene.

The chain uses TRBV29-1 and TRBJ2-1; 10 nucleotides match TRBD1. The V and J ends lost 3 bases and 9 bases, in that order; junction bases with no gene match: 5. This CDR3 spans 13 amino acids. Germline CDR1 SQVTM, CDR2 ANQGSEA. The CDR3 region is CSVDRQGAGEQFF. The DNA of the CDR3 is TGCAGCGTTGACAGACAGGGGGCAGGTGAGCAGTTCTTC.

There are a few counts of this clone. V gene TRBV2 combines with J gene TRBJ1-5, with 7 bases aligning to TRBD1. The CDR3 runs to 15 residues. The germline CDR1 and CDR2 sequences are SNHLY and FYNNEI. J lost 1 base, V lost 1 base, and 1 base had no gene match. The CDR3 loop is CASSEEQGSNQPQHF. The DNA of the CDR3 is TGTGCCAGCAGTGAAGAACAGGGGAGCAATCAGCCCCAGCATTTT.

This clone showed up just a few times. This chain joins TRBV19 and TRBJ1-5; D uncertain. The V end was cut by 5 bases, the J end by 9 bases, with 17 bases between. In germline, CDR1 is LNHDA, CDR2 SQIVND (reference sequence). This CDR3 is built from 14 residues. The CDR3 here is CASSFGTAAGPQHF. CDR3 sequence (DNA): TGTGCCAGTAGTTTCGGAACCGCCGCAGGGCCCCAGCATTTT.

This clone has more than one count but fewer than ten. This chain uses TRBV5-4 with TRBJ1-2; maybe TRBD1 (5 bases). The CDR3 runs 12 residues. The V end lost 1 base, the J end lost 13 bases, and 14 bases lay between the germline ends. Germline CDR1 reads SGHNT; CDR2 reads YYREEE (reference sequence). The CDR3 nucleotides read TGTGCCAGCAGCTTGCGGGGGAGGGGCCTCACCTTC. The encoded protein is CASSLRGRGLTF.

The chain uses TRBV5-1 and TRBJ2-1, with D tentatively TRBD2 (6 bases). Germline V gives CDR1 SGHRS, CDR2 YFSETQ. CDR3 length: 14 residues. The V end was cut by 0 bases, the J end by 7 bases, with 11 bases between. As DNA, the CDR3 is TGCGCCAGCAGCTTGGCCAAAAGCGGGAATGAGCAGTTCTTC. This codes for CASSLAKSGNEQFF.

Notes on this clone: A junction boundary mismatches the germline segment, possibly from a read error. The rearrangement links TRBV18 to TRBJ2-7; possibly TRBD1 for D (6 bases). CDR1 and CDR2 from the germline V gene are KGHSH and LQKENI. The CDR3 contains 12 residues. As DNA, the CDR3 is TGTGCCGGCTCACCAGGGGACACTGAAACGTACTTC. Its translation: CAGSPGDTETYF.

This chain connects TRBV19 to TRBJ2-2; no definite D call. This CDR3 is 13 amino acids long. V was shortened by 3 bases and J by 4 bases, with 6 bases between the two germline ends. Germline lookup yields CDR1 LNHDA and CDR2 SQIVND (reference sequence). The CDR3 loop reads CASSIAVTGELFF. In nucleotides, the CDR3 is TGTGCCAGTAGTATCGCGGTCACCGGGGAGCTGTTTTTT.

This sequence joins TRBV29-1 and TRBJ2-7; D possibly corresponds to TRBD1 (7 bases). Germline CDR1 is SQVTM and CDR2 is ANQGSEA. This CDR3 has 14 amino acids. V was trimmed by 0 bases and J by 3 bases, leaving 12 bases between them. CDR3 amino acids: CSVEDPQGGYEQYF. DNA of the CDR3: TGCAGCGTTGAAGACCCCCAGGGGGGCTACGAGCAGTACTTC.

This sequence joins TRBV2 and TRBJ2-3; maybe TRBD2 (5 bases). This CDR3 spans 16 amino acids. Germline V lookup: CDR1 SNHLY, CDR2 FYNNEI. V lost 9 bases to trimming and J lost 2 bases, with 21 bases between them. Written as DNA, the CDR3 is TGTGCCAGTCCGGAGGAAGCTAACCCCAACACAGATACGCAGTATTTT. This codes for CASPEEANPNTDTQYF.